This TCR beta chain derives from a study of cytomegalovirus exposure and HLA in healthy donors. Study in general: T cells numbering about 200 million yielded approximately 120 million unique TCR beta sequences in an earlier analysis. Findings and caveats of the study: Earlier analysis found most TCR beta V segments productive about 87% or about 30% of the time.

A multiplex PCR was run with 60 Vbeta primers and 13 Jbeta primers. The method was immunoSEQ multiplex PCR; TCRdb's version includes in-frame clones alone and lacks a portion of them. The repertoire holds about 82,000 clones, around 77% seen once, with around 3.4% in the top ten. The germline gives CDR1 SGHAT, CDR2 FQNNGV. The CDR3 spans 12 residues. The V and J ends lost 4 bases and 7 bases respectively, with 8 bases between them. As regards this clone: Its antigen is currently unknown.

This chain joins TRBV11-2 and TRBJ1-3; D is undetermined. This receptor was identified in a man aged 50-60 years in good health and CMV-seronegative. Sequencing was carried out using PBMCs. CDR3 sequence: CASSSWANTIYF. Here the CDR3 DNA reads TGTGCCAGCAGCTCATGGGCGAACACCATATATTTT.